The sample holds many counts of the clone carrying this T cell receptor beta chain. The sample is drawn from a study of shared clonotypes between healthy human individuals. From germline, CDR1 is SGHAT and CDR2 FQNNGV. The CDR3 extends over 12 amino acids. V was pared by 4 bases and J by 6 bases, with 10 bases between. The protocol was immunoSEQ multiplex PCR, while the TCRdb copy is restricted to in-frame clones and leaves out a portion. The data show 200,000 to 250,000 clones, approximately 65% seen once. This clonotype was obtained from a man aged 30 to 45 in good health. Sequencing was performed on memory CD4+ T cells sorted from blood. The sample's subset: CD45RA-negative fraction. The J gene is TRBJ2-7, the V gene TRBV11-2, with no clear D. CDR3 residues: CASSSAIGEQYF. The CDR3 DNA is TGTGCCAGCAGCTCCGCAATTGGCGAGCAGTACTTC.